A selection of T cell receptor beta chains follows, all from one sample in a study of CD8 T cells in ankylosing spondylitis. TCRdb itself ran the 5' RACE reads through MiXCR, one entry per CDR3 protein. Found here are 150,000 to 200,000 distinct CDR3 sequences, approximately 10% of them singletons; the top ten hold almost 30%. Material for sequencing was blood, either unsorted or a sorted T cell fraction (not recorded which). The receptors stem from a male donor with ankylosing spondylitis or in good health (not recorded which). Both conserved end residues are part of each CDR3.

>TRBJ1-3|TRBV5-6
CASRRGVSGNTIYF
>TRBJ2-7|TRBV6-5
CASARTSGRATYEQYF
>TRBJ2-7|TRBV5-1
CASSFGGATYEQYF
>TRBJ2-1|TRBV5-1
CASSLGTGNEQFF
>TRBJ2-1|TRBV7-2
CASISDGGSGNEQFF
>TRBJ1-2|TRBV28
CASSFLYGYTF
>TRBJ1-1|TRBV5-1
CASSPSEGWGTEAFF
>TRBJ2-7|TRBV11-3
CASSWDGYEQYF
>TRBJ2-4|TRBV6-2/TRBV6-3
CASSRPGGGSLAKNIQYF
>TRBJ2-7|TRBV5-5
CASSLTTYEQYF
>TRBJ2-3|TRBV24-1
CATSATGATDTQYF
>TRBJ2-3|TRBV29-1
CSVERDSSTDTQYF
>TRBJ1-5|TRBV20-1
CSARSPGGNQPQHF
>TRBJ2-2|TRBV20-1
CSAGGLQNTGELFF
>TRBJ2-2|TRBV2
CASSLGQGAIGELFF
>TRBJ1-2|TRBV6-5
CASSSEGTGIGYTF
>TRBJ2-7|TRBV6-1
CASSARDRSSYEQYF
>TRBJ2-1|TRBV11-2
CASINFPGSSYNEQFF
>TRBJ2-7|TRBV9
CASSVRDDPLVEQYF
>TRBJ2-3|TRBV29-1
CSAQTPLLTNTQYF
>TRBJ2-2|TRBV7-6
CASSSEDTGELFF
>TRBJ2-7|TRBV12-3/TRBV12-4
CASSRGIYEQYF
>TRBJ2-1|TRBV7-9
CASSLGQGADEQFF
>TRBJ2-1|TRBV5-6
CASSFTSRGEDEQFF
>TRBJ2-4|TRBV12-3/TRBV12-4
CASSGAAKNIQYF
>TRBJ2-3|TRBV7-9
CASSPDVGRRDTQYF
>TRBJ2-7|TRBV12-3/TRBV12-4
CASTERTGGSEQYF
>TRBJ1-2|TRBV18
CASSALRAPYTF
>TRBJ2-7|TRBV7-2
CASSPSRTYEQYF
>TRBJ2-3|TRBV27
CASSLSPPGGGRSDTQYF
>TRBJ2-3|TRBV28
CASSEIRGATDTQYF
>TRBJ2-7|TRBV5-1
CASSSGLAGHYEQYF
>TRBJ2-7|TRBV6-8
CASSLKALNSYEQYF
>TRBJ1-1|TRBV15
CATHSNRQGPEAFF